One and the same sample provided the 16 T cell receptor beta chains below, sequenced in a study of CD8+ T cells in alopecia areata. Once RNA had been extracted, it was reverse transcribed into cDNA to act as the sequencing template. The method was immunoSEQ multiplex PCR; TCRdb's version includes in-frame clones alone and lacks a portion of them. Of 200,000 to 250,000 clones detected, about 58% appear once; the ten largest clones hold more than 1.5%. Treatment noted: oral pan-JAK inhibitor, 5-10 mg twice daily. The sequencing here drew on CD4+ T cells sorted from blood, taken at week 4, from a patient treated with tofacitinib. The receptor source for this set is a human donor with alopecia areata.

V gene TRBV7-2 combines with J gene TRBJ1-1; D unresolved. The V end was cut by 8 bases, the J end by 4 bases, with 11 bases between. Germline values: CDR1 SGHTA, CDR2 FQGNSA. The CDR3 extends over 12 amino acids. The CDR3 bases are TGTGCCAGCGGTGAGGAATTCACTGAAGCTTTCTTT. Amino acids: CASGEEFTEAFF.

CDR3 DNA: TGTGCCAGCAGTGTGACTAGCGGGGGCCTCTTCCGCGACACAGATACGCAGTATTTT. Residues: CASSVTSGGLFRDTDTQYF. The V gene is TRBV2, the J gene TRBJ2-3, with TRBD2 matching 12 bases. Germline V gives CDR1 SNHLY, CDR2 FYNNEI. CDR3 length equals 19 residues. With 4 bases clipped from V and 2 bases from J, the junction kept 13 bases outside the gene matches.

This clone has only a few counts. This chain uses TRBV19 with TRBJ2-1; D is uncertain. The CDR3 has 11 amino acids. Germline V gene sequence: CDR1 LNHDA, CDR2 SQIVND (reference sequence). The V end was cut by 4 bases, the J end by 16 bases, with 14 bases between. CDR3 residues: CASSRGTEYFF. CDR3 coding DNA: TGTGCCAGTAGTAGAGGAACCGAGTATTTCTTC. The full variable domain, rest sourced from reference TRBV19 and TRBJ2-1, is DGGITQSPKYLFRKEGQNVTLSCEQNLNHDAMYWYRQDPGQGLRLIYYSQIVNDFQKGDIAEGYSVSREKKESFPLTVTSAQKNPTAFYLCASSRGTEYFFGPGTRLTVL.

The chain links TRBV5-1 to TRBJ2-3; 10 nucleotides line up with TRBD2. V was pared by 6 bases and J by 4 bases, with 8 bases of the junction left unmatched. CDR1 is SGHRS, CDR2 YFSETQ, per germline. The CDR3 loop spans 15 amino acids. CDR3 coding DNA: TGCGCCAGCAAGGGAAGCGGGGGGGTCCCAGATACGCAGTATTTT. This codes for CASKGSGGVPDTQYF.

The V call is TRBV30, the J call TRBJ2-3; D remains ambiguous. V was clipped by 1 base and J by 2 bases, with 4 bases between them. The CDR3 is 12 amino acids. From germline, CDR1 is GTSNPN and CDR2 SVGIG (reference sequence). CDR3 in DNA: TGTGCCTGGAGTGGGATCACAGATACGCAGTATTTT. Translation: CAWSGITDTQYF. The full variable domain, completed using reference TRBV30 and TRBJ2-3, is SQTIHQWPATLVQPVGSPLSLECTVEGTSNPNLYWYRQAAGRGLQLLFYSVGIGQISSEVPQNLSASRPQDRQFILSSKKLLLSDSGFYLCAWSGITDTQYFGPGTRLTVL.

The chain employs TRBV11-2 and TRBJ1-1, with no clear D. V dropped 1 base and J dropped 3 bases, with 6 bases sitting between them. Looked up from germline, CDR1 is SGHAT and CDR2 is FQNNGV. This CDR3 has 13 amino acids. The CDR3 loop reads CASSLGSHTEAFF. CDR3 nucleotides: TGTGCCAGCAGCTTAGGGAGCCACACTGAAGCTTTCTTT.

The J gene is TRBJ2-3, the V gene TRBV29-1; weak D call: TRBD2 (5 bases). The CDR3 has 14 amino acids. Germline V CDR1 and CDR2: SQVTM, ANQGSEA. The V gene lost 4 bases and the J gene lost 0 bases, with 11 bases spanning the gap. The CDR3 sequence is CSVVPGSSTDTQYF. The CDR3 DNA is TGCAGCGTTGTCCCGGGGTCTAGCACAGATACGCAGTATTTT.

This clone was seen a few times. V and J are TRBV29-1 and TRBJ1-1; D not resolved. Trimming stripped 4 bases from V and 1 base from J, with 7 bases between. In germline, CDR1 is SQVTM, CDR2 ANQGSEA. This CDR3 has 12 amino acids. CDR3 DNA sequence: TGCAGCGTTGGGTCTGGGAACACTGAAGCTTTCTTT. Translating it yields CSVGSGNTEAFF. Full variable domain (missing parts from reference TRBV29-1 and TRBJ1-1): SAVISQKPSRDICQRGTSLTIQCQVDSQVTMMFWYRQQPGQSLTLIATANQGSEATYESGFVIDKFPISRPNLTFSTLTVSNMSPEDSSIYLCSVGSGNTEAFFGQGTRLTVV.

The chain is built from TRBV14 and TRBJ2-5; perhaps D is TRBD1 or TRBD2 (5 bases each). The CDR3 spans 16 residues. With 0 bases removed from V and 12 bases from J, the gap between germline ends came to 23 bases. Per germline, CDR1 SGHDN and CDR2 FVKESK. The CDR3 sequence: CASSQECGRCSGQEYF. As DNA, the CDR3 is TGTGCCAGCAGCCAAGAGTGCGGGCGGTGTTCGGGGCAGGAGTACTTC.

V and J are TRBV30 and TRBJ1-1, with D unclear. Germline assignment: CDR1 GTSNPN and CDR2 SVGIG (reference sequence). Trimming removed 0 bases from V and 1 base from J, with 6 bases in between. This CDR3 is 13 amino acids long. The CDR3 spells CAWSVGWNTEAFF. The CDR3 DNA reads TGTGCCTGGAGTGTAGGATGGAACACTGAAGCTTTCTTT.

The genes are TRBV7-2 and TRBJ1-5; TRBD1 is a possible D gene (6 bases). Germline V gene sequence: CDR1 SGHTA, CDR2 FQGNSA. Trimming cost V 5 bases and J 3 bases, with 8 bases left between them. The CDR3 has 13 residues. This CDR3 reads CASSGGLNQPQHF. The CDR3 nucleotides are TGTGCCAGCAGCGGGGGGCTCAATCAGCCCCAGCATTTT.

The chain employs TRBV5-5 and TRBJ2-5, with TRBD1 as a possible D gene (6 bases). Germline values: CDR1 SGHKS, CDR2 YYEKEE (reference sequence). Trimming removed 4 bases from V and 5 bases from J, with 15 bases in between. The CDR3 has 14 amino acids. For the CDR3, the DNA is TGTGCCAGCAGCCTACCCACAGGGTTGGAGACCCAGTACTTC. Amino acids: CASSLPTGLETQYF. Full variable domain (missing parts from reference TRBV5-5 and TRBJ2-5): DAGVTQSPTHLIKTRGQQVTLRCSPISGHKSVSWYQQVLGQGPQFIFQYYEKEERGRGNFPDRFSARQFPNYSSELNVNALLLGDSALYLCASSLPTGLETQYFGPGTRLLVL.

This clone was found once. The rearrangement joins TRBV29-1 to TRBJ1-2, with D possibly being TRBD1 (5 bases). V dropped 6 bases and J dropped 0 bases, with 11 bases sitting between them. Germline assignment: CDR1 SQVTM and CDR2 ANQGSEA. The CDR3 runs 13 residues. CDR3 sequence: CSVIMTANYGYTF. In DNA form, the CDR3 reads TGCAGCGTGATTATGACAGCTAACTATGGCTACACCTTC.

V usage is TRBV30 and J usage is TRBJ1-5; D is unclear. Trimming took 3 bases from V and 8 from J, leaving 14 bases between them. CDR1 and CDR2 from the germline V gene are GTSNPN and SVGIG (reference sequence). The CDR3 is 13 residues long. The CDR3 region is CAWSRTNVEPQHF. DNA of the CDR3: TGTGCCTGGAGCCGGACTAATGTAGAGCCCCAGCATTTT.

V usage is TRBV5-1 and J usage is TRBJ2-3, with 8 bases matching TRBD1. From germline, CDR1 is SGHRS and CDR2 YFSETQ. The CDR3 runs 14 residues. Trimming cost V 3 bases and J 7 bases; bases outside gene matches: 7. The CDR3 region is CASSSETGGNTQYF. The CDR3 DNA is TGCGCCAGCAGCTCCGAAACAGGGGGGAATACGCAGTATTTT.

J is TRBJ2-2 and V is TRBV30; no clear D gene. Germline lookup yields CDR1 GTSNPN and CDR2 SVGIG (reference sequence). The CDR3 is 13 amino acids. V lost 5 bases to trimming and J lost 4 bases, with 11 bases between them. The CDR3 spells CAWFGDRTGELFF. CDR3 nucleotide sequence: TGTGCCTGGTTCGGAGACCGCACCGGGGAGCTGTTTTTT. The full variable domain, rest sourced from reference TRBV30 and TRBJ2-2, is SQTIHQWPATLVQPVGSPLSLECTVEGTSNPNLYWYRQAAGRGLQLLFYSVGIGQISSEVPQNLSASRPQDRQFILSSKKLLLSDSGFYLCAWFGDRTGELFFGEGSRLTVL.